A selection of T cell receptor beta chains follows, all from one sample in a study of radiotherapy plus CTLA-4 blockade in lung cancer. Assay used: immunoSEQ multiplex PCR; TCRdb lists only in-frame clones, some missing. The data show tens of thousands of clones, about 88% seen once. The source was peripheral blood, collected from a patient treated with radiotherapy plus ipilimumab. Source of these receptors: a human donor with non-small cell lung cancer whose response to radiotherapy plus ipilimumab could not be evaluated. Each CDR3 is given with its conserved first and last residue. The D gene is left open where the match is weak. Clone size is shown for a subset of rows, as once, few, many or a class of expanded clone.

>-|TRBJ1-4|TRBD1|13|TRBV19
CASSGQGGEKLFF
TGTGCCAGTAGCGGACAGGGAGGTGAAAAACTGTTTTTT
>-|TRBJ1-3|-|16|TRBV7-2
CASSSGGGLSGNTIYF
TGTGCCAGCAGCTCCGGCGGGGGGCTGTCTGGAAACACCATATATTTT
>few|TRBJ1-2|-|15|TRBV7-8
CASSLKEAGPYGYTF
TGTGCCAGCAGCTTAAAGGAAGCGGGCCCGTATGGCTACACCTTC
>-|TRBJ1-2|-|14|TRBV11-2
CASSRLTGSRGYTF
TGTGCCAGCAGCAGGTTAACGGGGAGCCGAGGCTACACCTTC
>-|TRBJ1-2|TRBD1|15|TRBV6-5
CASSYSTGANYGYTF
TGTGCCAGCAGTTACTCGACAGGGGCTAACTATGGCTACACCTTC
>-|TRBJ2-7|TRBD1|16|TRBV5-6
CASSLWWGQGAYEQYF
TGTGCCAGCAGCTTGTGGTGGGGACAGGGGGCCTACGAGCAGTACTTC
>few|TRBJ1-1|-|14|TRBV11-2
CASSLAGQATEAFF
TGTGCCAGCAGCTTAGCGGGACAAGCCACTGAAGCTTTCTTT
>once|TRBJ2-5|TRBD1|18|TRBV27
CASSRYRGLAVKGETQYF
TGTGCCAGCAGCAGGTACAGGGGGCTCGCCGTCAAAGGGGAGACCCAGTACTTC
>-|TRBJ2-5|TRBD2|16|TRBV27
CASSFFSSGRGETQYF
TGTGCCAGCAGTTTCTTCTCTAGCGGGAGGGGTGAGACCCAGTACTTC
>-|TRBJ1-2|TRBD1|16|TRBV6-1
CASSDRTGGFGYGYTF
TGTGCCAGCAGTGATCGGACAGGGGGCTTTGGCTATGGCTACACCTTC
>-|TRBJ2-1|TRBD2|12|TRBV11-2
CASSFNGGAQFF
TGTGCCAGCAGCTTTAACGGGGGGGCGCAGTTCTTC
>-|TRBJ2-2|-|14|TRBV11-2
CASSRTGGTGELFF
TGTGCCAGCAGCCGGACAGGAGGGACCGGGGAGCTGTTTTTT
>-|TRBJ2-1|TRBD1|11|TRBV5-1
CASSLDREQFF
TGCGCCAGCAGCCTAGACAGGGAACAGTTCTTC
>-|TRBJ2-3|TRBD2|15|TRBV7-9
CASSEGLAVTDTQYF
TGTGCCAGCAGCGAGGGACTAGCGGTCACAGATACGCAGTATTTT
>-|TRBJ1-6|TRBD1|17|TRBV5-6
CASSSLRGHSYNSPLHF
TGTGCCAGCAGTTCCCTCAGGGGGCACTCCTATAATTCACCCCTCCACTTT
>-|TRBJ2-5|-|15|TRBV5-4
CASSLAGGGQETQYF
TGTGCCAGCAGCTTGGCCGGGGGAGGTCAAGAGACCCAGTACTTC
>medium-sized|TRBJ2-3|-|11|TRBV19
CASSTWATQYF
TGTGCCAGTTCCACCTGGGCTACGCAGTATTTT
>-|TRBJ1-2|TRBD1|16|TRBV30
CAWSAPRQGRSYGYTF
TGTGCCTGGAGCGCCCCCCGACAGGGCCGGAGCTATGGCTACACCTTC